These 10 T cell receptor beta chains originate from one sample sequenced in a study of cytomegalovirus exposure and HLA in healthy donors. Researchers ran the PCR with 60 Vbeta and 13 Jbeta primers. Method: immunoSEQ multiplex PCR; TCRdb's copy keeps in-frame clones and lacks some. Found here are 130,000 or so clones, 81% of them singletons; the top ten hold roughly 1.8%. Sequencing was carried out using PBMCs. All receptors derive from a man aged 18 to 30 in good health and CMV-seronegative.

The V and J genes are TRBV4-1 and TRBJ2-1; 9 bases align to TRBD2. CDR1 is MGHRA, CDR2 YSYEKL, per germline. This CDR3 contains 16 residues. The V gene end was trimmed by 4 bases and the J gene end by 6 bases; junction bases not matched to a gene: 10. The CDR3 here is CASSRLLAGRINEQFF. The CDR3 nucleotides read TGCGCCAGCAGCCGCCTTCTAGCGGGACGCATCAATGAGCAGTTCTTC.

The CDR3 nucleotides are TGTGCCAGCAGCCAATCTAGCGGGGGGGCCGATGAGCAGTTCTTC. This encodes CASSQSSGGADEQFF. This chain uses TRBV4-2 with TRBJ2-1; 12 bases line up with TRBD2. V lost 2 bases, J lost 8 bases, and 4 bases stayed unmatched. CDR1 and CDR2 from the germline V gene are LGHNA and YNFKEQ. CDR3 length: 15 amino acids.

Only one count was recorded for this clone. The junction shows a germline mismatch at one end, possibly a read error. The chain links TRBV7-9 to TRBJ2-7, with D possibly being TRBD1 (6 bases). The CDR3 is 15 amino acids. CDR1 SEHNR and CDR2 FQNEAQ come from the germline V gene (reference sequence). The CDR3 spells CSSSLAGGLHYEQYF. In nucleotides, the CDR3 is TGTTCCAGCAGCTTAGCTGGGGGCCTCCACTACGAGCAGTACTTC. Full variable domain (missing parts from reference TRBV7-9 and TRBJ2-7): DTGVSQNPRHKITKRGQNVTFRCDPISEHNRLYWYRQTLGQGPEFLTYFQNEAQLEKSRLLSDRFSAERPKGSFSTLEIQRTEQGDSAMYLCSSSLAGGLHYEQYFGPGTRLTVT.

The genes are TRBV5-8 and TRBJ1-2; D may be TRBD1 (5 bases). Between the trimmed V and J ends, which lost 0 bases and 6 bases, there was a span of 12 bases. The CDR3 has 14 amino acids. Per germline, CDR1 SGHTS and CDR2 YDEGEE. The CDR3 DNA sequence: TGTGCCAGCAGCTTGGTAATAGGGGTGGATGGCTACACCTTC. This gives the protein CASSLVIGVDGYTF.

The V gene is TRBV20-1, the J gene TRBJ1-3; D call uncertain. This CDR3 is built from 11 residues. V lost 3 bases and J lost 3, with 3 bases in between. Germline CDR1 reads DFQATT; CDR2 reads SNEGSKA (reference sequence). The CDR3 is CSASYGNTIYF. The CDR3 nucleotides are TGCAGTGCTAGTTATGGAAACACCATATATTTT.

With regard to this clone: Relative to the germline gene, one junction end is altered; a read error may explain this. V usage is TRBV7-9 and J usage is TRBJ2-2; 12 bases are shared with TRBD2. The CDR3 has 18 residues. Per the germline V gene, CDR1 is SEHNR and CDR2 is FQNEAQ (reference sequence). In DNA form, the CDR3 reads TGTGTCAGCAGCCCCGCGACTAGCGGGGGCCCGAACACCGGGGAGCTGTTTTTT. Protein sequence: CVSSPATSGGPNTGELFF.

The gene calls are TRBV5-1 and TRBJ2-7; D is undetermined. The CDR3 contains 15 residues. The germline V and J ends were trimmed by 0 bases and 1 base, with 11 bases remaining between them. The V gene's germline CDR1 is SGHRS and CDR2 YFSETQ. CDR3 sequence (DNA): TGCGCCAGCAGCTTGGAGTGGCTAGGTTCCTACGAGCAGTACTTC. Its protein is CASSLEWLGSYEQYF.

The rearrangement links TRBV2 to TRBJ2-7; TRBD1 is a possible D gene (5 bases). Per the germline V gene, CDR1 is SNHLY and CDR2 is FYNNEI. V was cut by 5 bases and J by 7 bases, with 12 bases left in between. The CDR3 spans 12 residues. CDR3 bases: TGTGCCAGCAGTCCCGGTAGGGGTGAGCAGTACTTC. Translated, it gives CASSPGRGEQYF.

In nucleotides, the CDR3 is TGTGCCAGCAGTTACGACCGGGTCCAACGAGAAAAACTGTTTTTT. Its translation: CASSYDRVQREKLFF. This rearrangement joins TRBV6-5 to TRBJ1-4; D is unclear. Trimming cost V 2 bases and J 8 bases, with 15 bases left between them. Germline loops: CDR1 MNHEY, CDR2 SVGAGI. CDR3 length: 15 residues.

The V call is TRBV5-6, the J call TRBJ2-1; 9 bases align to TRBD1. CDR1 SGHDT and CDR2 YYEEEE come from the germline V gene. CDR3 size: 15 residues. Trimming at V came to 0 bases and at J to 8 bases, leaving 6 bases not matched to a gene. The CDR3 region has the DNA TGTGCCAGCAGCTTGGTCGGGGACAGGGTCGATGAGCAGTTCTTC. This translates into CASSLVGDRVDEQFF.